This paragraph covers one T cell receptor (beta chain) sequence. No antigen is known for it. Several immunoSEQ 96-well plates shared each subset's DNA, each plate a replicate. Generated by immunoSEQ multiplex PCR, the TCRdb table keeps only in-frame clones and is missing some. The sample holds 1.5 million to 2.5 million clones; about 95% are singletons and the top ten take 1.2%. The source of the sample is a study of shared clonotypes between healthy human individuals. Whole-study findings and limits: Rarefaction showed sorted-subset sequencing was incomplete despite large depth. Generation probabilities were higher for clonotypes shared across all four sorted-subset donors than for unshared ones.

CD8 cells classed as naive were CD45RO-negative and positively selected for CCR7, excluding terminally differentiated effector memory CD45RA+ cells. Germline assignment: CDR1 KGHSH and CDR2 LQKENI. The CDR3 sequence is 16 residues long. J lost 0 bases, V lost 3 bases, and 7 bases had no gene match. The source of this sequence is a young man in good health. The V call is TRBV18, the J call TRBJ1-1; 7 bases are a match to TRBD1. Sequencing used naive CD8+ T cells sorted from blood. As DNA, the CDR3 is TGTGCCAGCTCACCCCCCGGGACAGCAATGAACACTGAAGCTTTCTTT. Amino acid sequence: CASSPPGTAMNTEAFF. Full variable domain (remainder filled in from reference TRBV18 and TRBJ1-1): NAGVMQNPRHLVRRRGQEARLRCSPMKGHSHVYWYRQLPEEGLKFMVYLQKENIIDESGMPKERFSAEFPKEGPSILRIQQVVRGDSAAYFCASSPPGTAMNTEAFFGQGTRLTVV.